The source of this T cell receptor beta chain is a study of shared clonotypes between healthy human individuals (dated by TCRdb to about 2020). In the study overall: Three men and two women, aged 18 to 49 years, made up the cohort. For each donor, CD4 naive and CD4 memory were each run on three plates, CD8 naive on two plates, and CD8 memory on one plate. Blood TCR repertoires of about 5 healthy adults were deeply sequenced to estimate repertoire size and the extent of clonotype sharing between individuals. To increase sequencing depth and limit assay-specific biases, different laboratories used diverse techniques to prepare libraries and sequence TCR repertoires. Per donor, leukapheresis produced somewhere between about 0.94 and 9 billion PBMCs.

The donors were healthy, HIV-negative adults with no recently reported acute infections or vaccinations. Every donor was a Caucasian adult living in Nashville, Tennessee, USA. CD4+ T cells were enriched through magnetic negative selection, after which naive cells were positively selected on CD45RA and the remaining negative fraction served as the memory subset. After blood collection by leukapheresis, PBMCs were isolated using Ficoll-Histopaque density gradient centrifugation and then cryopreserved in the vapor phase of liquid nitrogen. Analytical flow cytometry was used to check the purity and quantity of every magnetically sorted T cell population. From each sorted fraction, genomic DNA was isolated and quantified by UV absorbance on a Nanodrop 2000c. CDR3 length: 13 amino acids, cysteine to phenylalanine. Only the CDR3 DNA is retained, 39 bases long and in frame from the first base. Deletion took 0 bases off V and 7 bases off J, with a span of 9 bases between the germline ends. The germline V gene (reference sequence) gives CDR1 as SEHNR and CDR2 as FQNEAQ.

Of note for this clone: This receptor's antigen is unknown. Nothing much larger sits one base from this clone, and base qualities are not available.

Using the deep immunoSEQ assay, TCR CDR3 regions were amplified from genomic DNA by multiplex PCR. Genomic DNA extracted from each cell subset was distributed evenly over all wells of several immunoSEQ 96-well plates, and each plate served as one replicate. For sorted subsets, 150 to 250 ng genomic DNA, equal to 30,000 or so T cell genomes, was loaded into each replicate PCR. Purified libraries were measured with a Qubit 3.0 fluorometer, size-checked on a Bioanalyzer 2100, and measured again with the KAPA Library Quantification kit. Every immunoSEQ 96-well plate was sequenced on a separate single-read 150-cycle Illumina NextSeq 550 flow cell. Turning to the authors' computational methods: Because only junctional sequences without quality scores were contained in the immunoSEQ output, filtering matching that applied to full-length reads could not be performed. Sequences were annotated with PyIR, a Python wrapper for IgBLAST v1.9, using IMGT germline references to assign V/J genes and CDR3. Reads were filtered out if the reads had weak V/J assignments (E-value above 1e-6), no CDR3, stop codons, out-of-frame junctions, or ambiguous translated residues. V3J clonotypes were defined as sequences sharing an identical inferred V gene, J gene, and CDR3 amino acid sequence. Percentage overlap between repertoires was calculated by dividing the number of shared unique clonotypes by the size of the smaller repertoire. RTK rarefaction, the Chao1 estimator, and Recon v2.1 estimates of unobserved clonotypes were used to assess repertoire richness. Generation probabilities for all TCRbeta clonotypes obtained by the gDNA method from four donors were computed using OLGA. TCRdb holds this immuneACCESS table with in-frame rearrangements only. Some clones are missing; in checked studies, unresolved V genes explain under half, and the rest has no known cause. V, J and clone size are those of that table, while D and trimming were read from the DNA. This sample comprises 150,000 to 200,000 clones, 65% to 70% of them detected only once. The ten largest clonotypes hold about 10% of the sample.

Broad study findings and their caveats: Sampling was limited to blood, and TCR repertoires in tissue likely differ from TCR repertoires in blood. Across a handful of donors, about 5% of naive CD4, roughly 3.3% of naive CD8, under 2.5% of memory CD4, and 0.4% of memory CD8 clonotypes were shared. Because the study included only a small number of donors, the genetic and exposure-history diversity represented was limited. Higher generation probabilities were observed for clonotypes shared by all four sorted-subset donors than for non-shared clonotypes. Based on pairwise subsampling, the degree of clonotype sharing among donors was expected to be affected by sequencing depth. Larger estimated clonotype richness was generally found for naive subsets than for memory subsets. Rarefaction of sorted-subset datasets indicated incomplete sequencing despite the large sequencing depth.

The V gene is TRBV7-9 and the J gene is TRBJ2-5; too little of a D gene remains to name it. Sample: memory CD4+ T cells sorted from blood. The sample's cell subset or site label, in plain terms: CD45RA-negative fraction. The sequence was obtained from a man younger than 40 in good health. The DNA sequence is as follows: TGTGCCAGCAGCTTAGCTGTGTTGGGGACCCAGTACTTC. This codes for CASSLAVLGTQYF.